This entry is about one TCR beta chain. With 60 Vbeta and 13 Jbeta primers, the PCR was carried out. Sequencing used immunoSEQ multiplex PCR; TCRdb keeps in-frame clones, though not all of them. The table records around 230,000 clones, roughly 81% of them present only once. The CDR3 consists of 14 residues. Germline V gene lookup returns CDR1 SGHRS and CDR2 YFSETQ. V shed 4 bases and J shed 8 bases, with 18 bases lying between them. The data originate from a study of cytomegalovirus exposure and HLA in healthy donors. Sequencing used PBMCs. The sequence derives from a girl aged 2 to 9 in good health and CMV-seronegative. The chain carries TRBV5-1 and TRBJ1-2; D remains ambiguous. CDR3 in DNA: TGCGCCAGCAGCGGGGAGAGCCCCCTGGGAGGCTACACCTTC. Its protein product is CASSGESPLGGYTF.